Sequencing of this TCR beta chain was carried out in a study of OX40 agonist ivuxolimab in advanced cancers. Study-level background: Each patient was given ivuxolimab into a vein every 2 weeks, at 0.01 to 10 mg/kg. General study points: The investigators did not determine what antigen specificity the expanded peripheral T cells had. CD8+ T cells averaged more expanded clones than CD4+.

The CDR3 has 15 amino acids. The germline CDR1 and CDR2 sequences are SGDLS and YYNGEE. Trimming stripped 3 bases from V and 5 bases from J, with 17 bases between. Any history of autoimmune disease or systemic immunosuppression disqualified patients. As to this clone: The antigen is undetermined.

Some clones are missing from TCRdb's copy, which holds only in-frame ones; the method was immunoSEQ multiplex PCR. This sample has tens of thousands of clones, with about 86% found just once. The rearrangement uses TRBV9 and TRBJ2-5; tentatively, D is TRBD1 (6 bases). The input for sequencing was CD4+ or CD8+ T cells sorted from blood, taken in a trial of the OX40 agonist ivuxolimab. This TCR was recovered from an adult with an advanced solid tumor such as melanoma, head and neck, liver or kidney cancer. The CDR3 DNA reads TGTGCCAGCAGCGGAGGGCAGGGGTTCGGCGAGACCCAGTACTTC. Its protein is CASSGGQGFGETQYF. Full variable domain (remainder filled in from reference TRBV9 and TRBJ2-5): DSGVTQTPKHLITATGQRVTLRCSPRSGDLSVYWYQQSLDQGLQFLIQYYNGEERAKGNILERFSAQQFPDLHSELNLSSLELGDSALYFCASSGGQGFGETQYFGPGTRLLVL.